One and the same sample provided the 17 T cell receptor beta chains below, sequenced in a study of low-dose radiotherapy and immunotherapy resistance in tumors. Gene-specific TRAV and TRBV primers were used for first-strand cDNA, covering alpha and beta chains. The TCRs were subjected to amplification over about 19 PCR cycles employing a constant-region primer in conjunction with a V-primer adapter. TCRdb recomputed calls from the reads with MiXCR, one row per CDR3 protein. The sample has over 7,000 distinct CDR3 sequences, 60% to 80% seen once. All receptors come from a human donor with advanced metastatic prostate, ovarian, gallbladder or colorectal cancer (not recorded which). This table probably holds off-target reads from a library built for another chain.

V usage is TRBV6-6 and J usage is TRBJ1-1; D perhaps matches TRBD1 (5 bases). Per the germline V gene, CDR1 is MNHNY and CDR2 is SVGAGI (reference sequence). This CDR3 has 15 amino acids. Trimming pared 0 bases from V and 3 bases from J, leaving 11 bases between. The CDR3 region is CASSYSSGLDTEAFF. The CDR3 nucleotides read TGTGCCAGCAGTTACTCGTCGGGACTGGACACTGAAGCTTTCTTT.

In its sample, this clonotype was seen once. The rearrangement joins TRBV12-3 or TRBV12-4 to TRBJ1-5, with TRBD1 matching 8 bases. V lost 5 bases to trimming and J lost 3 bases; unmatched junction nucleotides: 6. The CDR3 length is 15 residues. CDR3 DNA: TGTGCCAGCAGTCCCGGGGACAGGCCCAATCAGCCCCAGCATTTT. It is translated as CASSPGDRPNQPQHF.

The rearrangement joins TRBV13 to TRBJ2-2, with 7 bases matching TRBD1. Germline V gene data show CDR1 as PRHDT and CDR2 as FYEKMQ (reference sequence). V lost 4 bases, J lost 2 bases, and 4 bases stayed unmatched. The CDR3 extends over 15 amino acids. CDR3 amino acids: CASSSTGLNTGELFF. CDR3 coding DNA: TGTGCCAGCAGCTCGACAGGGTTAAACACCGGGGAGCTGTTTTTT. The full variable domain, completed using reference TRBV13 and TRBJ2-2, is AAGVIQSPRHLIKEKRETATLKCYPIPRHDTVYWYQQGPGQDPQFLISFYEKMQSDKGSIPDRFSAQQFSDYHSELNMSSLELGDSALYFCASSSTGLNTGELFFGEGSRLTVL.

This chain uses TRBV7-7 with TRBJ2-7; tentative D call: TRBD1 (6 bases). Germline loops: CDR1 SSHAT, CDR2 FNYEAQ (reference sequence). V was cut by 5 bases and J by 2 bases, with 10 bases left in between. The CDR3 has 13 amino acids. The CDR3 DNA is TGTGCCAGCAGCCCCAGGGGAGCCTACGAGCAGTACTTC. Translated, it gives CASSPRGAYEQYF. The full variable domain, completed using reference TRBV7-7 and TRBJ2-7, is GAGVSQSPRYKVTKRGQDVTLRCDPISSHATLYWYQQALGQGPEFLTYFNYEAQPDKSGLPSDRFSAERPEGSISTLTIQRTEQRDSAMYRCASSPRGAYEQYFGPGTRLTVT.

The rearrangement links TRBV9 to TRBJ1-1; perhaps TRBD1 as D (6 bases). The V gene's germline CDR1 is SGDLS and CDR2 YYNGEE. With 0 bases removed from V and 6 bases from J, the gap between germline ends came to 9 bases. The CDR3 consists of 13 residues. The CDR3, as DNA: TGTGCCAGCAGCGTAGTGGAGGGGGCTGAAGCTTTCTTT. Translating it yields CASSVVEGAEAFF.

The chain has TRBV18 and TRBJ1-3, with D unresolved. CDR3 length equals 16 residues. The germline gives CDR1 KGHSH, CDR2 LQKENI. V dropped 3 bases and J dropped 0 bases, with 12 bases sitting between them. The CDR3 sequence: CASSPDLESSGNTIYF. The CDR3, as DNA: TGTGCCAGCTCACCGGACCTCGAGAGCTCTGGAAACACCATATATTTT.

The chain joins TRBV19 to TRBJ1-5, with a possible D match to TRBD1 (5 bases). This CDR3 has 14 amino acids. Per the germline V gene, CDR1 is LNHDA and CDR2 is SQIVND (reference sequence). V lost 7 bases and J 6 bases, leaving 16 bases between the germline ends. The CDR3: CASTPGNYRQPQHF. The DNA of the CDR3 is TGTGCCAGTACCCCAGGGAATTATCGTCAGCCCCAGCATTTT.

This chain links TRBV5-1 with TRBJ1-5; D ambiguous. Trimming cost V 0 bases and J 3 bases, with 7 bases left between them. Germline assignment: CDR1 SGHRS and CDR2 YFSETQ. The CDR3 is 14 amino acids. CDR3 bases: TGCGCCAGCAGCTTGGAGGGCAACAATCAGCCCCAGCATTTT. It translates to CASSLEGNNQPQHF.

The CDR3 coding sequence is TGCGCCAGCAGCTACGGGTCCAACACTGAAGCTTTCTTT. This translates into CASSYGSNTEAFF. The chain uses TRBV5-1 and TRBJ1-1; D not resolved. The CDR3 has 13 residues. CDR1 and CDR2 (germline): SGHRS, YFSETQ. Trimming removed 3 bases from V and 2 bases from J, with 8 bases in between.

This clonotype was found a few times. This chain links TRBV6-1 with TRBJ2-7; TRBD1 agrees at 8 bases. The V gene's germline CDR1 is MNHNS and CDR2 SASEGT. This CDR3 has 16 residues. The J segment lost 3 bases and the V segment lost 3 bases, leaving 10 bases of the junction unmatched. CDR3 in DNA: TGTGCCAGCAGTGATTCAGCCGGGACAGGTCTCTACGAGCAGTACTTC. The encoded protein is CASSDSAGTGLYEQYF.

The V and J genes are TRBV29-1 and TRBJ2-7, with D possibly being TRBD1 (5 bases). Trimming removed 4 bases at V and 0 bases at J, with 10 bases between. This CDR3 has 13 amino acids. The V gene's germline CDR1 is SQVTM and CDR2 ANQGSEA. Written as DNA, the CDR3 is TGCAGCGTTGGGGCAGGGTTCTCCTACGAGCAGTACTTC. Translation gives CSVGAGFSYEQYF.

In its sample, this clonotype was seen a few times. The rearrangement joins TRBV5-6 to TRBJ1-1; 7 bases are a match to TRBD1. This CDR3 is built from 15 residues. The V and J ends lost 1 base and 1 base, in that order; junction bases with no gene match: 4. The germline V gene has CDR1 SGHDT and CDR2 YYEEEE. CDR3 sequence: CASSLYAGGNTEAFF. CDR3 bases: TGTGCCAGCAGCTTGTACGCAGGGGGGAACACTGAAGCTTTCTTT.

This rearrangement joins TRBV2 to TRBJ2-1, with 14 nucleotides matching TRBD2. Germline lookup yields CDR1 SNHLY and CDR2 FYNNEI. The J segment lost 7 bases and the V segment lost 6 bases, leaving 2 bases of the junction unmatched. The CDR3 sequence is 14 residues long. DNA of the CDR3: TGTGCCAGCAGAGGGACTAGCGGGAGTAATGAGCAGTTCTTC. Residues: CASRGTSGSNEQFF.

This sequence joins TRBV4-2 and TRBJ2-1; TRBD2 matches 8 bases. Germline V gives CDR1 LGHNA, CDR2 YNFKEQ. V shed 0 bases and J 15 bases; nucleotides not matched to a gene: 13. The CDR3 extends over 15 amino acids. CDR3 protein: CASSQDPGLAGGWFF. In nucleotides, the CDR3 is TGTGCCAGCAGCCAAGACCCCGGACTAGCCGGTGGTTGGTTCTTC.

This clonotype appeared a few times. The chain is built from TRBV2 and TRBJ2-1; D gene ambiguous. CDR1 and CDR2 (germline): SNHLY, FYNNEI. The CDR3 contains 13 residues. V lost 4 bases and J 10 bases, leaving 14 bases between the germline ends. CDR3 in DNA: TGTGCCAGCAGTGGGCTTGGTTGGGTAGAGCAGTTCTTC. It codes for CASSGLGWVEQFF.

The chain carries TRBV7-9 and TRBJ1-2, with D perhaps TRBD1 (5 bases). The germline V and J ends were trimmed by 3 bases and 8 bases, with 10 bases remaining between them. The germline V gene has CDR1 SEHNR and CDR2 FQNEAQ (reference sequence). This CDR3 spans 12 amino acids. The DNA of the CDR3 is TGTGCCAGCAGCTTCGAGGGGTCCGGCTACACCTTC. Its translation is CASSFEGSGYTF.

The J gene is TRBJ2-2, the V gene TRBV5-4; D may correspond to TRBD1 or TRBD2 (5 bases each). The CDR3 spans 16 residues. Germline-derived CDR1 and CDR2 are SGHNT and YYREEE (reference sequence). Trimming took 1 base from V and 0 from J, leaving 10 bases between them. CDR3 region: CASSLYRGANTGELFF. DNA for the CDR3: TGTGCCAGCAGCTTGTATCGGGGCGCGAACACCGGGGAGCTGTTTTTT.